The 10 T cell receptor beta chains reported below all come from one sample, sequenced in a study of T cell responses to AZD1222 COVID-19 vaccine. Using immunoSEQ multiplex PCR, the repertoire was profiled, and TCRdb retains in-frame clones only, with some absent. Of fewer than 150,000 clones listed, around 90% are singletons. Sequenced here: peripheral blood, sampled 28 days after the second AZD1222 dose. Receptors originate from an adult who received the AZD1222 COVID-19 vaccine.

The CDR3 bases are TGTGCTAGTGGGCCCCCGACGGGACAGGGAAACACTGAAGCTTTCTTT. This translates into CASGPPTGQGNTEAFF. This rearrangement joins TRBV12-5 to TRBJ1-1; 9 nucleotides agree with TRBD1. Germline V lookup: CDR1 LGHNT, CDR2 FRNRAP. The CDR3 loop spans 16 amino acids. The trim removed 6 bases at V and 2 bases at J, leaving 10 bases unmatched.

The J gene is TRBJ2-3, the V gene TRBV6-6; the match to TRBD1 covers 8 bases. This CDR3 has 15 amino acids. V lost 4 bases to trimming and J lost 7 bases; unmatched junction nucleotides: 10. Germline V CDR1 and CDR2: MNHNY, SVGAGI (reference sequence). CDR3 DNA sequence: TGTGCCAGCAGTTTTTCTGGGACAGGCCACTATACGCAGTATTTT. It is translated as CASSFSGTGHYTQYF.

This clone was counted a single time. CDR3 bases: TGTGCCAGCAGCCCCGAGTACACCGGGGAGCTGTTTTTT. Translated: CASSPEYTGELFF. V is TRBV5-5 and J is TRBJ2-2; D gene ambiguous. Germline CDR1 and CDR2: SGHKS and YYEKEE (reference sequence). This CDR3 comprises 13 residues. V lost 4 bases and J lost 3, with 7 bases in between.

DNA of the CDR3: TGTGCCAGCAGCCCCGCCGGGCTCTATGGCTACACCTTC. Amino acid sequence: CASSPAGLYGYTF. The chain recombines TRBV11-2 with TRBJ1-2; D uncertain. V lost 5 bases to trimming and J lost 4 bases, with 11 bases between them. This CDR3 contains 13 residues. Germline CDR1 and CDR2: SGHAT and FQNNGV.

The genes are TRBV11-3 and TRBJ1-1; the D gene is possibly TRBD1 (6 bases). With 4 bases removed from V and 0 bases from J, the gap between germline ends came to 9 bases. Germline CDR1 and CDR2: SGHNT and YENEEA. This CDR3 comprises 14 residues. CDR3 region: CASSSTGMNTEAFF. CDR3 bases: TGTGCCAGCAGCTCTACAGGGATGAACACTGAAGCTTTCTTT.

The gene calls are TRBV5-3 and TRBJ1-5; D gene uncertain. TRBV5-3 is classed as an ORF, of uncertain function. Trimming pared 4 bases from V and 7 bases from J, leaving 18 bases between. The CDR3 contains 15 residues. The CDR3: CARSHGPPLGQPQHF. The DNA for the CDR3 is TGTGCCAGAAGCCACGGCCCTCCCCTAGGGCAGCCCCAGCATTTT.

V is TRBV28 and J is TRBJ2-1; TRBD1 aligns across 9 bases. The CDR3 loop spans 16 amino acids. Per germline, CDR1 MDHEN and CDR2 SYDVKM. V shed 7 bases and J 3 bases; nucleotides not matched to a gene: 10. The CDR3 sequence: CASMAPTGGHYNEQFF. Here the CDR3 DNA reads TGTGCCAGCATGGCCCCGACAGGGGGGCACTACAATGAGCAGTTCTTC. Based on the CDR3 plus reference TRBV28 and TRBJ2-1, the full variable domain is DVKVTQSSRYLVKRTGEKVFLECVQDMDHENMFWYRQDPGLGLRLIYFSYDVKMKEKGDIPEGYSVSREKKERFSLILESASTNQTSMYLCASMAPTGGHYNEQFFGPGTRLTVL.

V is TRBV5-4 and J is TRBJ2-7; 14 bases align to TRBD2. The CDR3 is 16 amino acids. Germline CDR1 reads SGHNT; CDR2 reads YYREEE (reference sequence). Trimming removed 0 bases from V and 2 bases from J; junction bases left unmatched: 1. DNA of the CDR3: TGTGCCAGCAGCTTGGGGGGACTAGCGGGGGCCTACGAGCAGTACTTC. Amino acid sequence: CASSLGGLAGAYEQYF.

The gene calls are TRBV5-6 and TRBJ2-1, with D unresolved. Germline V CDR1 and CDR2: SGHDT, YYEEEE. The V end lost 0 bases, the J end lost 0 bases, and 10 bases lay between the germline ends. The CDR3 covers 16 residues. CDR3 DNA: TGTGCCAGCAGCTTGGACGGGTATTCCTCCTACAATGAGCAGTTCTTC. Protein product: CASSLDGYSSYNEQFF.

This clone was found a few times. The chain uses TRBV24-1 and TRBJ2-3; 7 nucleotides line up with TRBD1. This CDR3 comprises 16 residues. The V gene end was trimmed by 3 bases and the J gene end by 4 bases; junction bases not matched to a gene: 9. Looked up from germline, CDR1 is KGHDR and CDR2 is SFDVKD. Written as DNA, the CDR3 is TGTGCCACCAGTGATCCTAGGGGGCAGTCGGCAGATACGCAGTATTTT. Amino acid sequence: CATSDPRGQSADTQYF.